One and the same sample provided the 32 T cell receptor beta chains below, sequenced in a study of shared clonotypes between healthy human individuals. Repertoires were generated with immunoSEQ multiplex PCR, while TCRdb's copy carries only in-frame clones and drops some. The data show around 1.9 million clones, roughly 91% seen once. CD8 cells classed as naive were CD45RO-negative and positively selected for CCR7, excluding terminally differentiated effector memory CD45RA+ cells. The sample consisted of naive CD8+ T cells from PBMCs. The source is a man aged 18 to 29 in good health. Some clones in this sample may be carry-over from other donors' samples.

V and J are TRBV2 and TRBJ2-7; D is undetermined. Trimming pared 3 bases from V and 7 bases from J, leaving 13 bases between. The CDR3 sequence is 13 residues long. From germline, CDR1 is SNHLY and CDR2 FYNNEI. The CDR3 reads CASSDWPGREQYF. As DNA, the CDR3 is TGTGCCAGCAGTGATTGGCCGGGTCGAGAGCAGTACTTC.

The CDR3 region is CASMGETNTGELFF. The CDR3 bases are TGTGCCAGCATGGGGGAGACGAACACCGGGGAGCTGTTTTTT. The chain joins TRBV28 to TRBJ2-2, with D possibly called TRBD1 or TRBD2 (5 bases each). Germline values: CDR1 MDHEN, CDR2 SYDVKM. The CDR3 is 14 amino acids. The V and J ends lost 7 bases and 0 bases respectively, with 9 bases between them. Filled out from reference TRBV28 and TRBJ2-2, the complete variable domain reads DVKVTQSSRYLVKRTGEKVFLECVQDMDHENMFWYRQDPGLGLRLIYFSYDVKMKEKGDIPEGYSVSREKKERFSLILESASTNQTSMYLCASMGETNTGELFFGEGSRLTVL.

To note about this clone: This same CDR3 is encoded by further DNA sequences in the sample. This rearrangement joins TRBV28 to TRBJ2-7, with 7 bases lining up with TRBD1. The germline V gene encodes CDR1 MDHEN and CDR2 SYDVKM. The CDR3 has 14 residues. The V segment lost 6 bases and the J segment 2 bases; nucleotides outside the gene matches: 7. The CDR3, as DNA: TGTGCCAGCAGCCCTCGACAGGGTACCTACGAGCAGTACTTC. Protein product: CASSPRQGTYEQYF.

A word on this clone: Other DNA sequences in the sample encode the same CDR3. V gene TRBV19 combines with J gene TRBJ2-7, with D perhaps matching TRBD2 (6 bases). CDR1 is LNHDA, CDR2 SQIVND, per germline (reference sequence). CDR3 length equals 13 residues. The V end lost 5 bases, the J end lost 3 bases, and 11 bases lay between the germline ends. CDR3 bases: TGTGCCAGTAGTTTCGGGAGAGACTACGAGCAGTACTTC. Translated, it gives CASSFGRDYEQYF.

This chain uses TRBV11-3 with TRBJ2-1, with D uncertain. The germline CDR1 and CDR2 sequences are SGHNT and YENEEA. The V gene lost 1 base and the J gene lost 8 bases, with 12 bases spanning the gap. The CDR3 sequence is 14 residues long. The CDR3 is CASSLGGVNYEQFF. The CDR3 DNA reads TGTGCCAGCAGCTTAGGGGGTGTAAACTATGAGCAGTTCTTC.

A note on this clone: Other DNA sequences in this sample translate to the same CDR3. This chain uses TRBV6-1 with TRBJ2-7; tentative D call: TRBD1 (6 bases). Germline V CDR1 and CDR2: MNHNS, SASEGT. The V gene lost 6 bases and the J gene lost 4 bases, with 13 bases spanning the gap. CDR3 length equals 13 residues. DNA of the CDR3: TGTGCCAGCAGACTGACAGGCTTTTACGAGCAGTACTTC. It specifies CASRLTGFYEQYF.

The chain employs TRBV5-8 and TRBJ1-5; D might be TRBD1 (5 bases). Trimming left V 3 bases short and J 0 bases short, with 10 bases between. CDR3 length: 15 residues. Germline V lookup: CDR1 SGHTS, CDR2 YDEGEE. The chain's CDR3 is CASSSTGFSNQPQHF. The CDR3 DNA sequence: TGTGCCAGCAGCTCCACAGGTTTTAGCAATCAGCCCCAGCATTTT.

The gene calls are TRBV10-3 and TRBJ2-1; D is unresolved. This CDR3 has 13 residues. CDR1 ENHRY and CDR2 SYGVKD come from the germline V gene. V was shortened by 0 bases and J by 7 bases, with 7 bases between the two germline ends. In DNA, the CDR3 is TGTGCCATCAGTGAGTCACCCCGAAATGAGCAGTTCTTC. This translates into CAISESPRNEQFF.

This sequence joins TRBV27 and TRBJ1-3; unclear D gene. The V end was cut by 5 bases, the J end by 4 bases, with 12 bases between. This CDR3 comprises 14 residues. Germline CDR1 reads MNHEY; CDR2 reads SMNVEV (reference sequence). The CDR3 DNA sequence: TGTGCCAGCAGTACCTCGACCGAAGGAAACACCATATATTTT. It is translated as CASSTSTEGNTIYF.

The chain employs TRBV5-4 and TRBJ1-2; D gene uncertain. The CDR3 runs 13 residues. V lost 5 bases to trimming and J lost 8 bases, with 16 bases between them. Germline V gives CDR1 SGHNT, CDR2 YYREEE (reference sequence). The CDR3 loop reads CASRRAEVQGYTF. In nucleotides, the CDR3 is TGTGCCAGCAGGCGGGCCGAAGTACAGGGCTACACCTTC.

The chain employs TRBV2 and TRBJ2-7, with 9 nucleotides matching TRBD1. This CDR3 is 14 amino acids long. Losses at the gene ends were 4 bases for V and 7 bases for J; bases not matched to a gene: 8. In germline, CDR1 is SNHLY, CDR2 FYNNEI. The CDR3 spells CASSAGTGRVEQYF. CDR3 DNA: TGTGCCAGCAGTGCCGGGACAGGGAGGGTGGAGCAGTACTTC. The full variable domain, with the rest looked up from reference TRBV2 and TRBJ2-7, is EPEVTQTPSHQVTQMGQEVILRCVPISNHLYFYWYRQILGQKVEFLVSFYNNEISEKSEIFDDQFSVERPDGSNFTLKIRSTKLEDSAMYFCASSAGTGRVEQYFGPGTRLTVT.

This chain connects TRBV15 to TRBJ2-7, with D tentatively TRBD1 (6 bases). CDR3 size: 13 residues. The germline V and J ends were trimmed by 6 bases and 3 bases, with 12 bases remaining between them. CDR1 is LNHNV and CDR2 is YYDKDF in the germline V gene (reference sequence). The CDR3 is CATSPRDNYEQYF. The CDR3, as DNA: TGTGCCACCAGTCCGAGGGACAACTACGAGCAGTACTTC.

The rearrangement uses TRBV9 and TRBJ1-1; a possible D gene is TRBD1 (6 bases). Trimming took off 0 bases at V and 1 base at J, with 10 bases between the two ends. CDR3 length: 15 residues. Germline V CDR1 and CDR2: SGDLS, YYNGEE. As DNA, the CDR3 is TGTGCCAGCAGCGTAGTGGACAGATCGAACACTGAAGCTTTCTTT. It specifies CASSVVDRSNTEAFF.

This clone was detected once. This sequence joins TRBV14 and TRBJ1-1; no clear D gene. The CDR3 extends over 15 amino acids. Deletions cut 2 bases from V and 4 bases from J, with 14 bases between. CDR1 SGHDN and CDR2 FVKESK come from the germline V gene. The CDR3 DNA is TGTGCCAGCAGCCAATCCCCGGGTTTTAGCACTGAAGCTTTCTTT. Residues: CASSQSPGFSTEAFF. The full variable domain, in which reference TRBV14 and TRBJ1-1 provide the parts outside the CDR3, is EAGVTQFPSHSVIEKGQTVTLRCDPISGHDNLYWYRRVMGKEIKFLLHFVKESKQDESGMPNNRFLAERTGGTYSTLKVQPAELEDSGVYFCASSQSPGFSTEAFFGQGTRLTVV.

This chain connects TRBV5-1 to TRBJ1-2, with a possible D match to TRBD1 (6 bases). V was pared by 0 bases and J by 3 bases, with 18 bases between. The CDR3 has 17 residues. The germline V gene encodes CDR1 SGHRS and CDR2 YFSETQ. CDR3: CASSLDRSLGGYYGYTF. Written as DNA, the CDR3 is TGCGCCAGCAGCTTGGACAGGTCCCTAGGGGGGTACTATGGCTACACCTTC.

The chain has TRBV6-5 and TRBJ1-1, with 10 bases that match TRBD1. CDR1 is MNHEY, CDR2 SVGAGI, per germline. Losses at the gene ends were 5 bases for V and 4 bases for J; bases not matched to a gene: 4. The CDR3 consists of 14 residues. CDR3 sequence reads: CASSLDRGLTEAFF. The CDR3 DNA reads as TGTGCCAGCAGTCTCGACAGGGGGCTCACTGAAGCTTTCTTT.

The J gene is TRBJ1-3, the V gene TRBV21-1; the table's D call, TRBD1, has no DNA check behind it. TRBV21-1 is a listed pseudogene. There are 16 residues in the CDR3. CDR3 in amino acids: CASSKARRSSGNTIYF. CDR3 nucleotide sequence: TGTGCCAGCAGCAAAGCACGTCGCAGCTCTGGAAACACCATATATTTT.

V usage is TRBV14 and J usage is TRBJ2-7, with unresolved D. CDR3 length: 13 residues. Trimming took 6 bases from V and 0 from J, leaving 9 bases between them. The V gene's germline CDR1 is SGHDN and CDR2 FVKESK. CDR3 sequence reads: CASRSEVSYEQYF. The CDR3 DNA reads TGTGCCAGCAGATCCGAGGTCTCCTACGAGCAGTACTTC.

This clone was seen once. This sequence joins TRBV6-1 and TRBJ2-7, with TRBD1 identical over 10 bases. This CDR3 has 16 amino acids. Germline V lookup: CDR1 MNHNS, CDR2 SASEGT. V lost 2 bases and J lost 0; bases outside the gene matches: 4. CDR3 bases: TGTGCCAGCAGTGAATGGGACAGGGGTAGCTCCTACGAGCAGTACTTC. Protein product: CASSEWDRGSSYEQYF.

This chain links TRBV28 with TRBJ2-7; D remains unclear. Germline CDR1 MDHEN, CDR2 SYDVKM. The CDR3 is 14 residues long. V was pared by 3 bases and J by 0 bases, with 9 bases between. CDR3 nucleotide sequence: TGTGCCAGCAGTTTCGGCCTGCCCTCCTACGAGCAGTACTTC. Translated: CASSFGLPSYEQYF.

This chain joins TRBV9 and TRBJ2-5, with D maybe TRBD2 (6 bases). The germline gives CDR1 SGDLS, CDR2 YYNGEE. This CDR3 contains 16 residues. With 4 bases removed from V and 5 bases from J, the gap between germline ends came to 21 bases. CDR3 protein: CASSLTQAGWGETQYF. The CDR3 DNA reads TGTGCCAGCAGCCTAACTCAGGCGGGATGGGGGGAGACCCAGTACTTC.

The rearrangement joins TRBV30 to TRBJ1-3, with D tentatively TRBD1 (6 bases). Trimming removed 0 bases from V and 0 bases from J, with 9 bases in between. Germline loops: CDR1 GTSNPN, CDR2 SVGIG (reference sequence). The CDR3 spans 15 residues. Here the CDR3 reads CAWSVTGSSGNTIYF. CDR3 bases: TGTGCCTGGAGTGTTACAGGGAGCTCTGGAAACACCATATATTTT. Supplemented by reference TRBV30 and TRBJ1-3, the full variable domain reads SQTIHQWPATLVQPVGSPLSLECTVEGTSNPNLYWYRQAAGRGLQLLFYSVGIGQISSEVPQNLSASRPQDRQFILSSKKLLLSDSGFYLCAWSVTGSSGNTIYFGEGSWLTVV.

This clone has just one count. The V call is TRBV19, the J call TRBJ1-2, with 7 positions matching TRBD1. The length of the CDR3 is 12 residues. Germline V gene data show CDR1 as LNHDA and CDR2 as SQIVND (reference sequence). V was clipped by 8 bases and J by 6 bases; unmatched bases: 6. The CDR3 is CASGDSKNGYTF. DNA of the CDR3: TGTGCCAGTGGGGACAGCAAAAATGGCTACACCTTC. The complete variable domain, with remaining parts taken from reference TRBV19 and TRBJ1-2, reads DGGITQSPKYLFRKEGQNVTLSCEQNLNHDAMYWYRQDPGQGLRLIYYSQIVNDFQKGDIAEGYSVSREKKESFPLTVTSAQKNPTAFYLCASGDSKNGYTFGSGTRLTVV.

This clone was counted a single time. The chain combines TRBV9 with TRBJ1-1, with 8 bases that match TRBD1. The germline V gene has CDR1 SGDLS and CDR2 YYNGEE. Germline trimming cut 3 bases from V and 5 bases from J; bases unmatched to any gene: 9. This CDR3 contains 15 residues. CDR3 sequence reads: CASSAAGTGETEAFF. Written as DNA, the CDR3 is TGTGCCAGCAGCGCAGCCGGGACAGGTGAGACTGAAGCTTTCTTT.

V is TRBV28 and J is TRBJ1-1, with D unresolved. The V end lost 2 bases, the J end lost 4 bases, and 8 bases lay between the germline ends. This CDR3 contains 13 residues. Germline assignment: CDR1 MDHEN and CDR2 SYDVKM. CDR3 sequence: CASSLRVRTEAFF. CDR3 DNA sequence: TGTGCCAGCAGTTTAAGGGTCCGCACTGAAGCTTTCTTT.

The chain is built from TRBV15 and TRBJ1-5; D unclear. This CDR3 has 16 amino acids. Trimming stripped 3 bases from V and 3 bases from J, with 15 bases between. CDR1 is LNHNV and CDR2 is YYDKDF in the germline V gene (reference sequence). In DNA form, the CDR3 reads TGTGCCACCAGCAGGCCGACTACGACCCCCAATCAGCCCCAGCATTTT. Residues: CATSRPTTTPNQPQHF.

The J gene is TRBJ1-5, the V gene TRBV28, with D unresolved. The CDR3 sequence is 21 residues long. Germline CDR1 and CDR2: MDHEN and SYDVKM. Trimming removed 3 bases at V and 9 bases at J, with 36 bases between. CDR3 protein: CASSLRRTPFTQDTVLWPQHF. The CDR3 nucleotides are TGTGCCAGCAGTTTGAGACGGACCCCCTTCACTCAAGACACAGTCCTTTGGCCCCAGCATTTT. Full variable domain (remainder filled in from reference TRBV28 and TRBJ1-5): DVKVTQSSRYLVKRTGEKVFLECVQDMDHENMFWYRQDPGLGLRLIYFSYDVKMKEKGDIPEGYSVSREKKERFSLILESASTNQTSMYLCASSLRRTPFTQDTVLWPQHFGDGTRLSIL.

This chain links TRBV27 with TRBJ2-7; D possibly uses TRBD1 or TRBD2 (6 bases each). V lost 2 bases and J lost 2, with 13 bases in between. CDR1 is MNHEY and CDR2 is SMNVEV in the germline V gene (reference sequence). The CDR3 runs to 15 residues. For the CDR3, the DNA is TGTGCCAGCAGTTTAGGCCCGGGGGCAGCCTACGAGCAGTACTTC. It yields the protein CASSLGPGAAYEQYF.

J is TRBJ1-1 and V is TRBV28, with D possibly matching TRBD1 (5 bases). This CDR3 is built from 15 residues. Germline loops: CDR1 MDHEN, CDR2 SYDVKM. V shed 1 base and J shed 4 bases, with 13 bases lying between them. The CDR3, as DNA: TGTGCCAGCAGTTTATTGGGGACTATTAGCACTGAAGCTTTCTTT. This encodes CASSLLGTISTEAFF.

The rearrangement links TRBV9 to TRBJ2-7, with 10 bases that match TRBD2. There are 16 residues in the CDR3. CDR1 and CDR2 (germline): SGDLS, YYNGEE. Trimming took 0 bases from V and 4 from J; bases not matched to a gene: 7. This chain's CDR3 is CASSVGSGRAGYEQYF. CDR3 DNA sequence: TGTGCCAGCAGCGTAGGGAGCGGGAGGGCCGGATACGAGCAGTACTTC.

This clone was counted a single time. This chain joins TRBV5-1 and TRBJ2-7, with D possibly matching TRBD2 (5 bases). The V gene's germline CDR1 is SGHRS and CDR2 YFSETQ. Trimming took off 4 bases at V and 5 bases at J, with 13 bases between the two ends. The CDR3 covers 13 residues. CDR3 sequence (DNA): TGCGCCAGCAGCGAAGGGAGATTCGACGAGCAGTACTTC. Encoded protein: CASSEGRFDEQYF.

The CDR3 DNA sequence: TGTGCCAGCAGCCCACTGACAGATTGGGATACGCAGTATTTT. Translating it yields CASSPLTDWDTQYF. The J gene is TRBJ2-3, the V gene TRBV11-2; TRBD1 might be the D (5 bases). Germline V gives CDR1 SGHAT, CDR2 FQNNGV. The CDR3 runs 14 residues. V was pared by 5 bases and J by 6 bases, with 15 bases between.